This entry is about one T cell receptor beta chain. Its antigen is as yet unknown. This sample is drawn from a study of T cell responses to AZD1222 COVID-19 vaccine. The assay was immunoSEQ multiplex PCR, and TCRdb's table has in-frame clones only and misses some. The repertoire holds around 220,000 clones, with roughly 94% as singletons. This CDR3 is 15 amino acids long. The germline V gene encodes CDR1 SGHNT and CDR2 YYREEE (reference sequence). V was clipped by 0 bases and J by 0 bases, with 9 bases between them. General study findings and limits: Of the AZD1222 recipients, only six were seropositive at baseline. Reportedly, nearly half of unique spike TCRs recognized epitopes outside B.1.351/B.1.1.7 mutations. The donors showed a predominance of white British ancestry and of females, with possible underestimation of clonal diversity.

V usage is TRBV5-4 and J usage is TRBJ1-1; possibly TRBD1 for D (6 bases). The sequenced sample was peripheral blood, obtained 28 days after the second dose of the MenACWY control vaccine. This TCR was recovered from an adult who received the MenACWY meningococcal vaccine as a control. CDR3 protein: CASSLGGQLNTEAFF. The CDR3 DNA sequence: TGTGCCAGCAGCTTGGGGGGGCAGCTGAACACTGAAGCTTTCTTT.